A single sample is the source of the 18 T cell receptor beta chains below, sequenced in a study of blood T cell repertoires in COVID-19. Method: immunoSEQ multiplex PCR; TCRdb's copy keeps in-frame clones and lacks some. In the table there are around 250,000 clones, around four fifths of which are singletons. The specimen was peripheral blood. The receptors shown here come from a man aged 35-49 years with active or convalescent COVID-19.

The V call is TRBV28, the J call TRBJ2-3; 9 bases map to TRBD1. The germline V gene encodes CDR1 MDHEN and CDR2 SYDVKM. CDR3 length: 15 residues. With V trimmed by 3 bases and J by 6 bases, 7 bases remained unmatched. CDR3 DNA: TGTGCCAGCAGTTTTTCGACAGGGGGATCGGATACGCAGTATTTT. This sequence encodes CASSFSTGGSDTQYF.

The chain combines TRBV19 with TRBJ2-2; 8 bases map to TRBD1. This CDR3 is built from 14 residues. J was trimmed by 7 bases and V by 5 bases; bases with no gene match: 6. CDR1 is LNHDA, CDR2 SQIVND, per germline (reference sequence). The CDR3 reads CASSVTGDHGELFF. In DNA form, the CDR3 reads TGTGCCAGTAGTGTGACAGGGGATCACGGGGAGCTGTTTTTT.

This rearrangement joins TRBV7-2 to TRBJ1-5, with TRBD1 as a possible D gene (6 bases). Per germline, CDR1 SGHTA and CDR2 FQGNSA. Trimming took 3 bases from V and 2 from J, leaving 20 bases between them. CDR3 length: 18 residues. In nucleotides, the CDR3 is TGTGCCAGCAGCTTTCGGGCAGGGGAAGAAATAGGCAATCAGCCCCAGCATTTT. This sequence encodes CASSFRAGEEIGNQPQHF.

The V gene is TRBV5-1, the J gene TRBJ1-6; D remains unclear. In germline, CDR1 is SGHRS, CDR2 YFSETQ. The CDR3 runs to 16 residues. Trimming stripped 0 bases from V and 6 bases from J, with 13 bases between. The CDR3 DNA reads as TGCGCCAGCAGCTTGGCCGCGGGGTACCCTAATTCACCCCTCCACTTT. Its protein product is CASSLAAGYPNSPLHF.

V and J are TRBV7-2 and TRBJ2-1, with TRBD2 matching 7 bases. V shed 5 bases, J shed 5 bases, and the junction held 9 bases outside the gene matches. CDR3 length: 15 amino acids. The germline V gene encodes CDR1 SGHTA and CDR2 FQGNSA. This chain's CDR3 is CASSLGRDYHNEQFF. The CDR3 DNA is TGTGCCAGCAGCCTTGGCCGGGACTACCACAATGAGCAGTTCTTC. Together with reference TRBV7-2 and TRBJ2-1, the CDR3 gives the full variable domain: GAGVSQSPSNKVTEKGKDVELRCDPISGHTALYWYRQSLGQGLEFLIYFQGNSAPDKSGLPSDRFSAERTGGSVSTLTIQRTQQEDSAVYLCASSLGRDYHNEQFFGPGTRLTVL.

The rearrangement uses TRBV6-1 and TRBJ2-3; 7 bases line up with TRBD2. Germline CDR1 and CDR2: MNHNS and SASEGT. CDR3 length: 16 residues. V lost 6 bases, J lost 2 bases, and 11 bases stayed unmatched. CDR3 in amino acids: CASSETLAVPTDTQYF. CDR3 nucleotides: TGTGCCAGCAGCGAAACCCTAGCGGTACCCACAGATACGCAGTATTTT.

This chain links TRBV7-9 with TRBJ1-1; the match to TRBD1 covers 7 bases. This CDR3 comprises 13 residues. V shed 6 bases, J shed 1 base, and the junction held 2 bases outside the gene matches. Germline V gene lookup returns CDR1 SEHNR and CDR2 FQNEAQ (reference sequence). CDR3 DNA: TGTGCCAGCAGGCACAGGGGGAACACTGAAGCTTTCTTT. Amino acids: CASRHRGNTEAFF.

This CDR3 is CASSLERASGNTIYF. The CDR3 coding sequence is TGTGCCAGCAGCTTAGAACGAGCCTCTGGAAACACCATATATTTT. The gene calls are TRBV7-9 and TRBJ1-3; no clear D gene. Germline V gene sequence: CDR1 SEHNR, CDR2 FQNEAQ (reference sequence). Trimming took 1 base from V and 0 from J, leaving 7 bases between them. This CDR3 has 15 residues.

The chain is built from TRBV11-3 and TRBJ1-1; no reliable D call. The germline V gene has CDR1 SGHNT and CDR2 YENEEA. Trimming shortened V by 3 bases and J by 0 bases, and 8 bases separated the two germline ends. This CDR3 comprises 14 residues. As DNA, the CDR3 is TGTGCCAGCAGCTTCGCGGGAGTGAACACTGAAGCTTTCTTT. This translates into CASSFAGVNTEAFF. The complete variable domain, with remaining parts taken from reference TRBV11-3 and TRBJ1-1, reads EAGVVQSPRYKIIEKKQPVAFWCNPISGHNTLYWYLQNLGQGPELLIRYENEEAVDDSQLPKDRFSAERLKGVDSTLKIQPAELGDSAVYLCASSFAGVNTEAFFGQGTRLTVV.

V usage is TRBV7-9 and J usage is TRBJ1-2; TRBD1 matches 7 bases. J gave up 2 bases and V 3 bases, and 6 bases lay outside the gene matches. Germline V gene data show CDR1 as SEHNR and CDR2 as FQNEAQ (reference sequence). The CDR3 runs 15 residues. The CDR3 reads CASSFRAGQNYGYTF. CDR3 nucleotide sequence: TGTGCCAGCAGCTTTCGGGCGGGACAGAACTATGGCTACACCTTC.

The V and J genes are TRBV6-5 and TRBJ1-1, with TRBD1 matching over 7 bases. CDR1 is MNHEY, CDR2 SVGAGI, per germline. V gave up 5 bases and J gave up 7 bases; unmatched junction bases: 10. There are 14 residues in the CDR3. The CDR3 region is CASSQTGRRDEAFF. CDR3 in DNA: TGTGCCAGCAGTCAGACAGGGCGAAGGGATGAAGCTTTCTTT.

The chain has TRBV2 and TRBJ1-2, with D possibly being TRBD1 (6 bases). The V gene's germline CDR1 is SNHLY and CDR2 FYNNEI. Trimming stripped 6 bases from V and 6 bases from J, with 17 bases between. The CDR3 covers 14 residues. The CDR3 DNA follows: TGTGCCAGCAGCGGAACAGGGTTGATACATGGCTACACCTTC. Translating gives CASSGTGLIHGYTF.

The chain carries TRBV30 and TRBJ1-1; D remains ambiguous. The CDR3 covers 13 residues. V shed 5 bases and J shed 2 bases, with 12 bases lying between them. The germline CDR1 and CDR2 sequences are GTSNPN and SVGIG (reference sequence). As DNA, the CDR3 is TGTGCCTGGGAAGCGGGCACAAACACTGAAGCTTTCTTT. Translating gives CAWEAGTNTEAFF.

The chain is built from TRBV19 and TRBJ1-4, with a tentative D call TRBD1 (5 bases). Germline values: CDR1 LNHDA, CDR2 SQIVND (reference sequence). V was clipped by 5 bases and J by 8 bases, with 15 bases between them. The CDR3 is made up of 14 amino acids. CDR3 sequence reads: CASSLAQGKEKLFF. CDR3 DNA sequence: TGTGCCAGTAGTTTAGCCCAGGGTAAAGAAAAACTGTTTTTT.

The chain combines TRBV21-1 with TRBJ2-7; the table's D call TRBD2 went unverified against the DNA. TRBV21-1 is flagged as a pseudogene. The CDR3 runs 11 residues. CDR3 sequence (DNA): TGTGCCAGCAGCGGTCGGAGGGAGCAGTACTTC. Protein product: CASSGRREQYF.

The chain is built from TRBV27 and TRBJ1-2, with D possibly TRBD1 on 5 matching bases. V shed 2 bases and J shed 4 bases, with 11 bases lying between them. There are 14 residues in the CDR3. CDR1 and CDR2 (germline): MNHEY, SMNVEV (reference sequence). As DNA, the CDR3 is TGTGCCAGCAGTTTAAAGGGGCAGAGCTATGGCTACACCTTC. This sequence encodes CASSLKGQSYGYTF.

J is TRBJ2-1 and V is TRBV6-5; 13 bases match TRBD2. CDR1 and CDR2 from the germline V gene are MNHEY and SVGAGI. This CDR3 contains 14 residues. The J segment lost 6 bases and the V segment lost 7 bases, leaving 3 bases of the junction unmatched. The CDR3 DNA reads as TGTGCCAGCATACTAGCGGGAGGGTTCAATGAGCAGTTCTTC. Translation gives CASILAGGFNEQFF.

The chain recombines TRBV10-3 with TRBJ1-4; TRBD1 is a possible D gene (5 bases). CDR1 is ENHRY and CDR2 is SYGVKD in the germline V gene. The CDR3 contains 15 residues. Trimming pared 8 bases from V and 0 bases from J, leaving 13 bases between. The CDR3 is CAIGQGLATNEKLFF. The CDR3 DNA reads TGTGCCATCGGGCAGGGTCTGGCAACTAATGAAAAACTGTTTTTT.